The 10 T cell receptor beta chains below all came from one sample that was sequenced in a study of shared clonotypes between healthy human individuals. Assay: immunoSEQ multiplex PCR; the TCRdb copy retains only in-frame clones and omits some. Of about 1 million clones in the sample, approximately 80% were seen once. Sequenced: memory CD4+ T cells from PBMCs. The sample's subset: CD45RA-negative fraction. Every receptor here comes from a young man in good health. Some clones in this sample may be carry-over from other donors' samples.

This clone was detected many times. The chain employs TRBV15 and TRBJ1-2; 9 bases are shared with TRBD1. Germline V gives CDR1 LNHNV, CDR2 YYDKDF (reference sequence). CDR3 length: 15 amino acids. With 5 bases clipped from V and 3 bases from J, the junction kept 7 bases outside the gene matches. This CDR3 reads CATSPRGDRDYGYTF. The CDR3 region has the DNA TGTGCCACCAGCCCGAGGGGGGACAGGGACTATGGCTACACCTTC.

The chain has TRBV13 and TRBJ2-5; unclear D gene. This CDR3 is built from 12 residues. The germline V gene encodes CDR1 PRHDT and CDR2 FYEKMQ (reference sequence). Trimming took 5 bases from V and 5 from J, leaving 9 bases between them. CDR3 loop: CASSARWETQYF. The CDR3 region has the DNA TGTGCCAGCAGCGCTCGCTGGGAGACCCAGTACTTC.

J is TRBJ2-4 and V is TRBV7-8, with D possibly matching TRBD1 (6 bases). V lost 3 bases to trimming and J lost 0 bases, with 9 bases between them. Per the germline V gene, CDR1 is SGHVS and CDR2 is FQNEAQ. The CDR3 sequence is 15 residues long. CDR3 sequence: CASSFGTQAKNIQYF. The CDR3 DNA is TGTGCCAGCAGCTTCGGGACACAAGCCAAAAACATTCAGTACTTC.

The chain employs TRBV7-2 and TRBJ2-1; a weak D match, TRBD2 (6 bases). The CDR3 totals 14 residues. Germline V lookup: CDR1 SGHTA, CDR2 FQGNSA. Between the trimmed V and J ends, which lost 5 bases and 4 bases, there was a span of 12 bases. The CDR3 spells CASSRRGIYNEQFF. The CDR3 DNA is TGTGCCAGCAGCCGGCGGGGAATATACAATGAGCAGTTCTTC.

The chain couples TRBV28 to TRBJ1-1; D not resolved. The CDR3 totals 18 residues. Trimming cost V 5 bases and J 5 bases, with 27 bases left between them. Germline assignment: CDR1 MDHEN and CDR2 SYDVKM. The CDR3 loop is CASSVSVNWSGVGTEAFF. The DNA for the CDR3 is TGTGCCAGCAGTGTCTCTGTCAACTGGTCTGGGGTTGGAACTGAAGCTTTCTTT.

This chain connects TRBV28 to TRBJ2-3, with unresolved D. V was pared by 9 bases and J by 3 bases, with 13 bases between. The germline V gene has CDR1 MDHEN and CDR2 SYDVKM. CDR3 length: 13 amino acids. CDR3 sequence reads: CASIGLTTDTQYF. The CDR3 DNA is TGTGCCAGTATAGGGTTAACAACAGATACGCAGTATTTT.

This chain uses TRBV19 with TRBJ1-5, with 8 bases identical to TRBD1. This CDR3 has 12 residues. Germline V gives CDR1 LNHDA, CDR2 SQIVND (reference sequence). After removal of 6 bases from V and 8 bases from J, the junction contained 3 bases not matched to a gene. The CDR3 nucleotides read TGTGCCAGTAGCCAGACAGGGGAGCCCCAGCATTTT. It encodes CASSQTGEPQHF.

On this clone: This same CDR3 is encoded by further DNA sequences in the sample. The chain joins TRBV5-1 to TRBJ1-2, with D unresolved. Germline loops: CDR1 SGHRS, CDR2 YFSETQ. The CDR3 covers 13 residues. With 0 bases removed from V and 4 bases from J, the gap between germline ends came to 7 bases. The CDR3 here is CASSLDSIYGYTF. CDR3 bases: TGCGCCAGCAGCTTGGACAGCATCTATGGCTACACCTTC.

There are a few counts of this clone. The chain combines TRBV2 with TRBJ1-2, with D perhaps matching TRBD1 (5 bases). The CDR3 loop spans 13 amino acids. Germline V lookup: CDR1 SNHLY, CDR2 FYNNEI. Trimming took 6 bases from V and 2 from J, leaving 10 bases between them. CDR3 loop: CASRGDDNYGYTF. CDR3 nucleotides: TGTGCCAGCAGGGGGGACGACAACTATGGCTACACCTTC.

The V and J genes are TRBV11-1 and TRBJ2-3, with 7 bases identical to TRBD1. The CDR3 has 16 residues. Germline V lookup: CDR1 SGHAT, CDR2 FQDESV (reference sequence). Losses at the gene ends were 0 bases for V and 3 bases for J; bases not matched to a gene: 6. The CDR3 region is CASSLAPGGVTDTQYF. CDR3 coding DNA: TGTGCCAGCAGCTTAGCGCCAGGGGGAGTAACAGATACGCAGTATTTT. The full variable domain, in which reference TRBV11-1 and TRBJ2-3 provide the parts outside the CDR3, is EAEVAQSPRYKITEKSQAVAFWCDPISGHATLYWYRQILGQGPELLVQFQDESVVDDSQLPKDRFSAERLKGVDSTLKIQPAELGDSAMYLCASSLAPGGVTDTQYFGPGTRLTVL.